This is a list of T cell receptor beta chains from one sample in a study of blood T cell repertoires in COVID-19. Profiling relied on immunoSEQ multiplex PCR, and the TCRdb table lists in-frame clones only, not all of them. Among some 210,000 clones listed, about nine tenths were seen once. Material for sequencing was peripheral blood. Receptors were obtained from a woman aged 40 to 49 with acute or convalescent COVID-19. Both conserved end residues are part of each CDR3. A D gene is named only where the DNA matches it firmly. Size is omitted from some rows. Given values are once, few, many or a class for expanded clones.

cdr3_length | d_call | j_call | clone_size | v_call | cdr3_nt | cdr3_aa
19 | TRBD1 | TRBJ2-6 | once | TRBV18 | TGTGCCAGCTCACCACTTATTGGGACAGGGAGCTCTGGGGCCAACGTCCTGACTTTC | CASSPLIGTGSSGANVLTF
14 | TRBD1 | TRBJ1-5 | once | TRBV19 | TGTGCCAGTGGGGGACAGTTTAGCAATCAGCCCCAGCATTTT | CASGGQFSNQPQHF
14 | NA | TRBJ2-2 | NA | TRBV7-2 | TGTGCCAGCAGCCTAGGGGGGGTCAAAGGGGAGCTGTTTTTT | CASSLGGVKGELFF
15 | TRBD2 | TRBJ2-1 | NA | TRBV7-8 | TGTGCCAGCAGGTCCGGGACTAGCGGGGGAAATGAGCAGTTCTTC | CASRSGTSGGNEQFF
12 | NA | TRBJ2-2 | NA | TRBV5-1 | TGCGCCAGCAGCTTTTCGGCCGGGGAGCTGTTTTTT | CASSFSAGELFF
15 | NA | TRBJ1-2 | NA | TRBV7-6 | TGTGCCAGCAGCCGGGGGGGGCAGGGAGACTATGGCTACACCTTC | CASSRGGQGDYGYTF
11 | NA | TRBJ1-1 | NA | TRBV10-3 | TGTGCCATCAGTCGTGACACTGAAGCTTTCTTT | CAISRDTEAFF
16 | NA | TRBJ1-2 | NA | TRBV2 | TGTGCCAGCAGTGGGAGTTCGAAGTACGCTAACTATGGCTACACCTTC | CASSGSSKYANYGYTF
15 | NA | TRBJ1-1 | NA | TRBV7-2 | TGTGCCAGCAGCTTACCCGGCCGGAGGGGCACTGAAGCTTTCTTT | CASSLPGRRGTEAFF
16 | TRBD2 | TRBJ2-5 | NA | TRBV24-1 | TGTGCCACCAGTGACCCGATAGCGGGGGAGCAAGAGACCCAGTACTTC | CATSDPIAGEQETQYF
16 | TRBD1 | TRBJ2-1 | few | TRBV9 | TGTGCCAGCAGCGCCCGGGACAGCAACTCCTACAATGAGCAGTTCTTC | CASSARDSNSYNEQFF
14 | NA | TRBJ1-2 | NA | TRBV5-1 | TGCGCCAGCAGCTTGCCGGGAGGGGGCTATGGCTACACCTTC | CASSLPGGGYGYTF
16 | NA | TRBJ1-2 | NA | TRBV18 | TGTGCCAGCTCACCACGACAGATCCCAGAGGACTATGGCTACACCTTC | CASSPRQIPEDYGYTF
12 | NA | TRBJ2-5 | NA | TRBV9 | TGTGCCAGCAGCGTAGGAGGAGAGACCCAGTACTTC | CASSVGGETQYF
15 | TRBD1 | TRBJ1-6 | NA | TRBV4-1 | TGCGCCAGCAGCCACGACAGGGGGCCTTCCGTGGCCCTCCACTTT | CASSHDRGPSVALHF
14 | NA | TRBJ1-4 | NA | TRBV18 | TGTGCCAGCTCACCGGTCAGGGATAGTGAAAAACTGTTTTTT | CASSPVRDSEKLFF
16 | NA | TRBJ2-2 | NA | TRBV2 | TGTGCCAGCAGGGGACGGGGGGCCTCCCTCGCTGGGGAGCTGTTTTTT | CASRGRGASLAGELFF
14 | NA | TRBJ1-3 | NA | TRBV18 | TGTGCCAGCTCCCAGGGGTTCTCTGGAAACACCATATATTTT | CASSQGFSGNTIYF
14 | NA | TRBJ1-1 | NA | TRBV19 | TGTGCCAGTAGTATTCCACCGAGGGGGAGTGAAGCTTTCTTT | CASSIPPRGSEAFF
15 | NA | TRBJ1-4 | once | TRBV25-1 | TGTGCCAGCAGTGCGGACAAGGGATTTAATGAAAAACTGTTTTTT | CASSADKGFNEKLFF
14 | NA | TRBJ2-2 | once | TRBV15 | TGTGCCACCAGCAGAGGTCTATACACCGGGGAGCTGTTTTTT | CATSRGLYTGELFF
15 | TRBD1 | TRBJ1-4 | NA | TRBV5-4 | TGTGCCAGCAGCTTAGCCGGGACAGGGGATGAAAAACTGTTTTTT | CASSLAGTGDEKLFF
13 | TRBD1 | TRBJ1-2 | NA | TRBV7-9 | TGTGCCAGCAGCCCCCGACAGGGGGGTGGCTACACCTTC | CASSPRQGGGYTF
19 | NA | TRBJ2-1 | NA | TRBV15 | TGTGCCACCAGCAGAGACACCCCGAAGGAGGGCATTAGGGCGGATGAGCAGTTCTTC | CATSRDTPKEGIRADEQFF
14 | NA | TRBJ1-3 | few | TRBV25-1 | TGTGCCAGCAGTGAATATACCAGTGGAAACACCATATATTTT | CASSEYTSGNTIYF
16 | NA | TRBJ1-4 | NA | TRBV18 | TGTGCCAGCTCACCCATCCCGACAGCCCGAAATGAAAAACTGTTTTTT | CASSPIPTARNEKLFF
14 | TRBD1 | TRBJ1-2 | NA | TRBV4-1 | TGCGCCAGCAGCCAAGTGGGACAGCCCTATGGCTACACCTTC | CASSQVGQPYGYTF
19 | NA | TRBJ2-6 | NA | TRBV7-9 | TGTGCCAGCAGCACCGACAGGCTAGGTAGGAGTTTTGGGGCCAACGTCCTGACTTTC | CASSTDRLGRSFGANVLTF
14 | TRBD1 | TRBJ1-1 | NA | TRBV18 | TGTGCCAGCTCACCAGGGACAGGGGGCACTGAAGCTTTCTTT | CASSPGTGGTEAFF
14 | NA | TRBJ1-2 | NA | TRBV6-5 | TGTGCCAGCCGACCCTCGGGACTAACCTATGGCTACACCTTC | CASRPSGLTYGYTF
12 | NA | TRBJ1-1 | NA | TRBV6-4 | TGTGCCAGCAAGGGAGGGGGCACTGAAGCTTTCTTT | CASKGGGTEAFF
13 | NA | TRBJ1-1 | NA | TRBV19 | TGTGCCAGTAGTTCGCAGGTTAACACTGAAGCTTTCTTT | CASSSQVNTEAFF
15 | TRBD2 | TRBJ2-1 | NA | TRBV9 | TGTGCCAGCAGCGGCAGGACCTCGGGGGGGAATGAGCAGTTCTTC | CASSGRTSGGNEQFF
12 | NA | TRBJ2-1 | NA | TRBV28 | TGTGCCAGCAGGTCTAGACACAATGAGCAGTTCTTC | CASRSRHNEQFF
15 | NA | TRBJ2-5 | once | TRBV5-1 | TGCGCCAGCAGCCACGCCGGGGGTTGGCAAGAGACCCAGTACTTC | CASSHAGGWQETQYF
14 | TRBD2 | TRBJ2-2 | NA | TRBV30 | TGTGCCTGGACTCGGGCGGGGGGCACCGGGGAGCTGTTTTTT | CAWTRAGGTGELFF
14 | TRBD1 | TRBJ1-5 | NA | TRBV6-1 | TGTGCCAGCACAAATGGACAGGGCCATCAGCCCCAGCATTTT | CASTNGQGHQPQHF
16 | NA | TRBJ1-1 | NA | TRBV5-4 | TGTGCCAGCAGCTTGCACGCCACAGTCATGAACACTGAAGCTTTCTTT | CASSLHATVMNTEAFF
16 | NA | TRBJ2-5 | NA | TRBV7-6 | TGTGCCAGCAGCTTAGAGGGCAGGGCCCTCCAAGAGACCCAGTACTTC | CASSLEGRALQETQYF
12 | NA | TRBJ1-2 | few | TRBV6-6 | TGTGCCAGCATTTTACAGGGTGGTGGCTACACCTTC | CASILQGGGYTF
18 | TRBD2 | TRBJ2-6 | NA | TRBV19 | TGTGCCAGTAGGGACGGCGGGGGGGCGAGCTCTGGGGCCAACGTCCTGACTTTC | CASRDGGGASSGANVLTF
13 | NA | TRBJ1-2 | NA | TRBV29-1 | TGCAGCGTTAGCCAGGGGACTAACTATGGCTACACCTTC | CSVSQGTNYGYTF
15 | NA | TRBJ2-3 | NA | TRBV10-2 | TGCGCCAGCAGTGAGGGGGCGGGGAGCACAGATACGCAGTATTTT | CASSEGAGSTDTQYF
14 | NA | TRBJ1-4 | NA | TRBV18 | TGTGCCAGCTCATACCGTGAGGGTGGTGAAAAACTGTTTTTT | CASSYREGGEKLFF
15 | NA | TRBJ2-6 | once | TRBV4-1 | TGCGCCAGCAGCCAAGGATTTGCGGGGGCCAACGTCCTGACTTTC | CASSQGFAGANVLTF
15 | TRBD1 | TRBJ1-2 | NA | TRBV5-4 | TGTGCCAGCAGCTTGCAGGACAGGGATCTCTATGGCTACACCTTC | CASSLQDRDLYGYTF
16 | NA | TRBJ1-5 | once | TRBV5-6 | TGTGCCAGCAGCGCCTGGACAGTTTATAGCAATCAGCCCCAGCATTTT | CASSAWTVYSNQPQHF
12 | NA | TRBJ2-2 | few | TRBV5-4 | TGTGCCAGCACCCTGGGCGACGGGGAGCTGTTTTTT | CASTLGDGELFF
14 | NA | TRBJ1-4 | NA | TRBV18 | TGTGCCAGCTCACCCACAGCAACTAATGAAAAACTGTTTTTT | CASSPTATNEKLFF
14 | TRBD1 | TRBJ1-4 | NA | TRBV6-6 | TGTGCCAGCAGGGTACAGGGGCTTAATGAAAAACTGTTTTTT | CASRVQGLNEKLFF
11 | NA | TRBJ1-2 | NA | TRBV12-3/TRBV12-4 | TGTGCCTCTTCGGGGGGGTATGGCTACACCTTC | CASSGGYGYTF
17 | TRBD1 | TRBJ1-5 | NA | TRBV6-1 | TGTGCCAGCAGTGAAGTTACCCCCGGGACAGCTAATCAGCCCCAGCATTTT | CASSEVTPGTANQPQHF
14 | TRBD1 | TRBJ1-1 | NA | TRBV6-5 | TGTGCCATCATAGGGGGCCTCAGCTACACTGAAGCTTTCTTT | CAIIGGLSYTEAFF
13 | TRBD1 | TRBJ1-3 | NA | TRBV30 | TGTGCCTGGGAAACAGGGGCTGGAAACACCATATATTTT | CAWETGAGNTIYF
17 | TRBD1 | TRBJ1-1 | NA | TRBV3-1/TRBV3-2 | TGTGCCAGCAGCCAAGGTCCATGGGGGACAGGGAACACTGAAGCTTTCTTT | CASSQGPWGTGNTEAFF